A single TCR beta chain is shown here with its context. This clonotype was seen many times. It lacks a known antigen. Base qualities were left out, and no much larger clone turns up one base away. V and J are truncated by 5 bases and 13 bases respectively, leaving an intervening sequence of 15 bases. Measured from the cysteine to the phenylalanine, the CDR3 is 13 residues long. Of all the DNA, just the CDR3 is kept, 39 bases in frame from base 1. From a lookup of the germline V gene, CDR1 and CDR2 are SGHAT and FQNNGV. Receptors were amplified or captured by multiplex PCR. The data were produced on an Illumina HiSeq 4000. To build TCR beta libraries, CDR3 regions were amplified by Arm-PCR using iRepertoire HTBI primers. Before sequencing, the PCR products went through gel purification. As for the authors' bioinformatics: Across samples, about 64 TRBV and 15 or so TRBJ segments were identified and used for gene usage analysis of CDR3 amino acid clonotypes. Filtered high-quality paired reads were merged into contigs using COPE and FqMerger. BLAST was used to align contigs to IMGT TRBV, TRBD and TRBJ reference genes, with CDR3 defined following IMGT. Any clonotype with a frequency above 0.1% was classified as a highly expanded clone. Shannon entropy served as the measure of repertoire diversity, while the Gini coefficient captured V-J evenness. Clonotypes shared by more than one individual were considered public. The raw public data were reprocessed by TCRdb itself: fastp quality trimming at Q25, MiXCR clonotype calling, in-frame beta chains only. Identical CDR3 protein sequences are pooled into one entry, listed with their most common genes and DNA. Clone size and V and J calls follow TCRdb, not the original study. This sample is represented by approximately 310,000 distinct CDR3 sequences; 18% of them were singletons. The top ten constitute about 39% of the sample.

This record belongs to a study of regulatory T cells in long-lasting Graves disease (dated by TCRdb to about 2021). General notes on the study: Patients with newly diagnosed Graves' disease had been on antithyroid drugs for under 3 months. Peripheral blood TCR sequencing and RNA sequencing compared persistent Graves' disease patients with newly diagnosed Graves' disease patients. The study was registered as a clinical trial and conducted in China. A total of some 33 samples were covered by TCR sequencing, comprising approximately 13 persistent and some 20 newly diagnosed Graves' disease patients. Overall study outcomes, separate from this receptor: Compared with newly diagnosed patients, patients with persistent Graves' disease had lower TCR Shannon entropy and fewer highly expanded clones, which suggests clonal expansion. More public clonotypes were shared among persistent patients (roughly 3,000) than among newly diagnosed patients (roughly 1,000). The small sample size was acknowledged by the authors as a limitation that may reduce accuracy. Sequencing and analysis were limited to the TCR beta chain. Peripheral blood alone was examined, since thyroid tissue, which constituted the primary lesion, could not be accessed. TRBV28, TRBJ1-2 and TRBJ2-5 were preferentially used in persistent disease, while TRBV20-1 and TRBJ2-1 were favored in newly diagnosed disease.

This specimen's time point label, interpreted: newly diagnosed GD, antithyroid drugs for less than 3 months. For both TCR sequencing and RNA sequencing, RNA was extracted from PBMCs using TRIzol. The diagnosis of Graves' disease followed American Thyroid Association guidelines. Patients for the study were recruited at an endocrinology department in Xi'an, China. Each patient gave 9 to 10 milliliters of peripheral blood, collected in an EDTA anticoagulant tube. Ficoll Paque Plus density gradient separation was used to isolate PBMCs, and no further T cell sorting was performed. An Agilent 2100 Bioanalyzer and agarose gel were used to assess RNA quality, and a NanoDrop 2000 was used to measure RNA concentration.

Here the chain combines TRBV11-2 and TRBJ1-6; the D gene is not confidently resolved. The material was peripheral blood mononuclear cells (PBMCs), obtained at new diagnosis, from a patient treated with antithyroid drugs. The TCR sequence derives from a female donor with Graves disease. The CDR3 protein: CASSPQRPPPLHF. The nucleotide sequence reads TGTGCCAGCAGCCCACAGAGACCCCCGCCCCTCCACTTT.